These 12 T cell receptor beta chains were all obtained from the same sample, sequenced in a study of cytomegalovirus exposure and HLA in healthy donors. Use of 60 Vbeta and 13 Jbeta primers characterized the PCR. Sequencing used immunoSEQ multiplex PCR; TCRdb keeps in-frame clones, though not all of them. Among hundreds of thousands of clones listed, around nine tenths were seen once. The sample consisted of PBMCs. These TCRs come from a woman aged 18-29 years in good health and CMV-seronegative.

The CDR3 nucleotides read TGTGCCACCCAAGGGGGCAACCTGTATGGCTACACCTTC. Protein product: CATQGGNLYGYTF. The chain recombines TRBV19 with TRBJ1-2; 7 nucleotides agree with TRBD1. The CDR3 is 13 amino acids. Germline CDR1 and CDR2: LNHDA and SQIVND (reference sequence). With 10 bases clipped from V and 5 bases from J, the junction kept 10 bases outside the gene matches.

The rearrangement joins TRBV5-1 to TRBJ2-3; TRBD2 matches at 7 bases. The CDR3 length is 16 residues. V lost 0 bases and J lost 0; bases outside the gene matches: 4. CDR1 is SGHRS and CDR2 is YFSETQ in the germline V gene. The CDR3 coding sequence is TGCGCCAGCAGCTTGGGAAGCGGGGCTAGCACAGATACGCAGTATTTT. Translating gives CASSLGSGASTDTQYF.

The chain combines TRBV7-3 with TRBJ1-1; a weak D match, TRBD1 (5 bases). The CDR3 spans 14 residues. Germline V gene data show CDR1 as SGHTA and CDR2 as FQGTGA. Trimming cost V 5 bases and J 5 bases, with 15 bases left between them. DNA for the CDR3: TGTGCCAGCAGCACTACCCAGGGTGGGACTGAAGCTTTCTTT. This sequence encodes CASSTTQGGTEAFF.

This sequence joins TRBV13 and TRBJ2-5, with 11 bases identical to TRBD1. The V and J ends lost 2 bases and 5 bases, in that order; junction bases with no gene match: 4. Germline V gives CDR1 PRHDT, CDR2 FYEKMQ (reference sequence). The CDR3 covers 15 residues. CDR3 region: CASSLRDRGEETQYF. The CDR3 nucleotides read TGTGCCAGCAGCTTACGGGACAGGGGGGAGGAGACCCAGTACTTC.

The V gene is TRBV2, the J gene TRBJ2-5, with TRBD2 matching over 11 bases. The ends lost 8 bases at V and 2 bases at J; junction bases unmatched: 7. The CDR3 loop spans 15 amino acids. CDR1 and CDR2 (germline): SNHLY, FYNNEI. The CDR3 nucleotides read TGTGCCAGCTTTGGGACTAGCGGACTACAAGAGACCCAGTACTTC. Translated, it gives CASFGTSGLQETQYF.

The V gene is TRBV14, the J gene TRBJ2-3, with D possibly being TRBD1 (5 bases). Germline loops: CDR1 SGHDN, CDR2 FVKESK. Trimming pared 4 bases from V and 2 bases from J, leaving 10 bases between. The CDR3 consists of 14 residues. The CDR3 DNA sequence: TGTGCCAGCAGCCTCGTGGGGCTCACAGATACGCAGTATTTT. Protein product: CASSLVGLTDTQYF.

This chain links TRBV1 with TRBJ2-1; the table's D call, TRBD2, has no DNA check behind it. TRBV1 is a pseudogene locus. The CDR3 runs 17 residues. The CDR3 reads CTSSQETSGGSYNEQFF. The CDR3 nucleotides read TGCACCAGCAGCCAAGAAACTAGCGGGGGATCCTACAATGAGCAGTTCTTC.

The chain uses TRBV2 and TRBJ2-2; 9 bases line up with TRBD1. Germline assignment: CDR1 SNHLY and CDR2 FYNNEI. The CDR3 has 15 residues. The V and J ends lost 6 bases and 3 bases, in that order; junction bases with no gene match: 5. CDR3 protein: CASRPGTGYTGELFF. The CDR3 bases are TGTGCCAGCAGACCGGGGACAGGGTACACCGGGGAGCTGTTTTTT.

The J gene is TRBJ2-7, the V gene TRBV9; TRBD2 agrees at 8 bases. The germline gives CDR1 SGDLS, CDR2 YYNGEE. V lost 4 bases and J lost 1; bases outside the gene matches: 16. This CDR3 has 18 residues. CDR3 in amino acids: CASSPNMGGSGGSYEQYF. In DNA, the CDR3 is TGTGCCAGCAGCCCCAACATGGGGGGGAGCGGGGGATCCTACGAGCAGTACTTC.

The genes are TRBV2 and TRBJ1-4, with no clear D. The germline CDR1 and CDR2 sequences are SNHLY and FYNNEI. Trimming took off 4 bases at V and 2 bases at J, with 5 bases between the two ends. The CDR3 runs 13 residues. This CDR3 is CASSAQTNEKLFF. In DNA, the CDR3 is TGTGCCAGCAGTGCTCAGACTAATGAAAAACTGTTTTTT.

In this sample, this clone turned up once. The rearrangement links TRBV29-1 to TRBJ1-4; TRBD1 agrees at 8 bases. Germline V gene lookup returns CDR1 SQVTM and CDR2 ANQGSEA. This CDR3 spans 13 amino acids. The junction had 6 bases not matched to a gene; V was cut back by 7 bases and J by 5 bases. The CDR3, as DNA: TGCAGCGCCCACAGGGGGGGAAATGAAAAACTGTTTTTT. Its translation is CSAHRGGNEKLFF.

The genes are TRBV4-2 and TRBJ1-1; no clear D. The CDR3 covers 15 residues. In germline, CDR1 is LGHNA, CDR2 YNFKEQ. V lost 7 bases and J 0 bases, leaving 15 bases between the germline ends. DNA of the CDR3: TGTGCCAGCACCCTCGGGGAAAACATGAACACTGAAGCTTTCTTT. Translation: CASTLGENMNTEAFF.